Listed here are 30 T cell receptor delta chains from one sample, sequenced in a study of gammadelta T cells in human blood. TCRdb fed the RT-PCR reads to CATT. The sample has 400 or so delta-chain clones; around 9.9% are singletons. Sequenced: non-Vgamma9Vdelta2 gamma-delta T cells from infant blood. The receptors shown here come from a human donor.

This clone is judged large. The genes are TRAV38-2/DV8 and TRDJ1; TRDD3 aligns across 9 bases. TCRdb gives no J gene; it was assigned here by matching the DNA to germline. The V and J ends lost 0 bases and 5 bases, in that order; junction bases with no gene match: 14. CDR1 is TSESDYY, CDR2 QEAYKQQN, per germline. The CDR3 is made up of 18 amino acids. The CDR3 region has the DNA TGTGCTTATAGGAGCGGACCTCTGGCCCTGGGGGATGTAGATAAACTCATCTTT. As protein: CAYRSGPLALGDVDKLIF.

Points on this clone: It is likely a read error: a sequence one base away is far more abundant. At the DNA level, this CDR3 is encoded by other sequences in the same sample as well. The V gene is TRDV1; the J gene was not called. In germline, CDR1 is TSWWSYY, CDR2 QGS. CDR3 length: 18 amino acids. The DNA of the CDR3 is TGTGCTCTTGGGAAGTCCCAGGGGAGGAGGTCTGACACCGATAAACTTATCTTT. Its protein product is CALGKSQGRRSDTDKLIF.

By share, this clone counts as large. The chain uses TRDV1 and TRDJ1; 10 bases fit TRDD3. The CDR3 totals 20 residues. The trim removed 2 bases at V and 2 bases at J, leaving 17 bases unmatched. CDR1 TSWWSYY and CDR2 QGS come from the germline V gene. The CDR3 loop is CALGEDGPYALLGDTDKLIF. In DNA form, the CDR3 reads TGTGCTCTTGGGGAAGACGGTCCCTACGCCCTACTGGGGGATACCGATAAACTCATCTTT.

This clone was seen more than once but under ten times. The V gene went uncalled, while the J gene is TRDJ3. The length of the CDR3 is 10 residues. CDR3 amino acids: CSGDTRQMFF. As DNA, the CDR3 is TGCTCCGGGGACACCCGACAGATGTTTTTC.

This clone is large (0.1 to 1%) in the sample. The chain uses TRDV3 and TRDJ1; the D gene is possibly TRDD3 (6 bases). CDR1 and CDR2 from the germline V gene are TVYSNPD and GDNSRS (reference sequence). V was clipped by 4 bases and J by 0 bases, with 30 bases between them. The CDR3 covers 19 residues. CDR3 region: CASWLASPRGWGYTDKLIF. CDR3 in DNA: TGTGCCTCCTGGTTGGCCTCGCCACGAGGCTGGGGATACACCGATAAACTCATCTTT.

On this clone itself: An end of the junction differs from the germline gene, which may be a read error. The chain joins TRDV2 to TRDJ3; 12 bases align to TRDD3. The CDR3 spans 23 residues. CDR1 and CDR2 from the germline V gene are GEAIGNYY and EKD. CDR3 sequence reads: CACDTRGGVLGDTRSRDTRQMFF. CDR3 nucleotides: TGTGCCTGTGACACCCGAGGGGGAGTGCTGGGGGATACGCGCTCCCGGGACACCCGACAGATGTTTTTC.

By sample share, this clone is hyperexpanded. V and J are TRAV38-2/DV8 and TRDJ1; 7 bases map to TRDD3. TCRdb offers no J gene call, so here the DNA was matched to germline to obtain one. V lost 0 bases, J lost 7 bases, and 24 bases stayed unmatched. The germline V gene encodes CDR1 TSESDYY and CDR2 QEAYKQQN. This CDR3 is 20 amino acids long. CDR3 residues: CAYRSAASTPPGRTGAKLIF. CDR3 DNA sequence: TGTGCTTATAGGAGCGCGGCAAGTACCCCGCCCGGACGTACTGGGGCTAAACTCATCTTT.

With regard to this clone: Just one base apart from a much larger clone, this may be a read error. The V call is TRDV1, the J call TRDJ1; the match to TRDD3 covers 8 bases. J lost 2 bases, V lost 5 bases, and 25 bases had no gene match. This CDR3 is 21 amino acids long. Germline CDR1 is TSWWSYY and CDR2 is QGS. Here the CDR3 DNA reads TGTGCTCTTGGGCCAGAAATCCCCAACTACGACATTACTGGGGGGACCGATAAACTCATCTTT. Its translation: CALGPEIPNYDITGGTDKLIF.

This clone was seen a handful of times. A far larger clone is one nucleotide away, so this likely arose from a read error. The chain recombines TRDV2 with TRDJ1, with TRDD3 matching over 13 bases. No J gene is reported in TCRdb; it was inferred here by comparing the DNA with germline. Germline V gives CDR1 GEAIGNYY, CDR2 EKD. CDR3 length: 16 amino acids. The chain's CDR3 is CACEPLLGDTTDKLIF. The CDR3 DNA reads TGTGCATGCGAGCCTTTACTGGGGGATACGACCGATAAACTCATCTTT.

This clone was counted between two and nine times. Just one base apart from a much larger clone, this may be a read error. This chain joins TRDV1 and TRDJ1; the match to TRDD3 covers 8 bases. With V trimmed by 5 bases and J by 2 bases, 25 bases remained unmatched. The CDR3 runs 21 residues. The germline V gene encodes CDR1 TSWWSYY and CDR2 QGS. The CDR3 spells CALGPEIHNYDLTGGTDKLIF. CDR3 sequence (DNA): TGTGCTCTTGGGCCAGAAATCCACAACTACGACCTTACTGGGGGGACCGATAAACTCATCTTT.

Note on this clone: Being one base from a much bigger clone, this may be a read error. Other DNA sequences in this sample translate to the same CDR3. The chain couples TRDV1 to TRDJ1; the D is unclear. The CDR3 totals 20 residues. Germline V gene lookup returns CDR1 TSWWSYY and CDR2 QGS. V shed 2 bases and J shed 0 bases, with 25 bases lying between them. The CDR3 region is CALGEGVLLFGPNYTDKLIF. CDR3 bases: TGTGCTCTTGGGGAAGGAGTACTACTGTTTGGGCCGAACTACACCGATAAACTCATCTTT.

This clone was counted between two and nine times. The chain couples TRDV2 to TRDJ2, with TRDD3 matching over 8 bases. Here the J gene was assigned by germline matching of the DNA, as TCRdb has none. CDR3 length equals 18 residues. Germline loops: CDR1 GEAIGNYY, CDR2 EKD. The V segment lost 0 bases and the J segment 0 bases; nucleotides outside the gene matches: 8. This CDR3 reads CACDTEGIPAALTAQLFF. The CDR3 DNA sequence: TGTGCCTGTGACACCGAGGGGATACCCGCAGCTTTGACAGCACAACTCTTCTTT.

Concerning this clone: Since a far larger clone is one base different, this is likely a read error. The chain has TRDV1 and TRDJ1, with D possibly being TRDD2 (5 bases). V was cut by 2 bases and J by 0 bases, with 31 bases left in between. The CDR3 sequence is 22 residues long. Looked up from germline, CDR1 is TSWWSYY and CDR2 is QGS. The CDR3 sequence is CALGEGVLHTKRPPPYTDKLIF. The CDR3 DNA sequence: TGTGCTCTTGGGGAAGGAGTCCTTCATACAAAGCGGCCGCCCCCGTACACCGATAAACTCATCTTT.

Details on this clone: A read error likely explains this, since a far larger clone differs by one base. This chain joins TRDV3 and TRDJ1, with D possibly matching TRDD3 (6 bases). CDR1 is TVYSNPD and CDR2 is GDNSRS in the germline V gene (reference sequence). The CDR3 extends over 14 amino acids. The V end lost 3 bases, the J end lost 1 base, and 15 bases lay between the germline ends. For the CDR3, the DNA is TGTGCCTTGATGGGGGTACAAATCACCGATAAACTCATCTTT. It yields the protein CALMGVQITDKLIF.

In its sample, this clone ranks as large. The same CDR3 can be traced to other DNA sequences in this sample. V usage is TRAV38-2/DV8 and J usage is TRDJ1, with 11 bases identical to TRDD3. No J segment appears in TCRdb, so it was assigned here by matching the sequence to germline. CDR3 length: 19 residues. CDR1 and CDR2 (germline): TSESDYY, QEAYKQQN. V was clipped by 0 bases and J by 3 bases; unmatched bases: 13. CDR3 protein: CAYRSGLPLGDRSSDKLIF. CDR3 in DNA: TGTGCTTATAGGAGCGGCCTCCCACTGGGGGATAGAAGCTCCGATAAACTCATCTTT.

The sample holds a few counts of this clone. A read error likely explains this, since a far larger clone differs by one base. The V and J genes are TRDV3 and TRDJ1; 8 nucleotides agree with TRDD3. The germline V gene has CDR1 TVYSNPD and CDR2 GDNSRS (reference sequence). V shed 2 bases and J 7 bases; nucleotides not matched to a gene: 15. The CDR3 runs to 15 residues. DNA of the CDR3: TGTGCCTTTCGTCCTCCGTTCCCACTGGGGGTTAAACTCATCTTT. Amino acid sequence: CAFRPPFPLGVKLIF. Combining the CDR3 with reference TRDV3 and TRDJ1 gives the whole variable domain CDKVTQSSPDQTVASGSEVVLLCTYDTVYSNPDLFWYRIRPDYSFQFVFYGDNSRSEGADFTQGRFSVKHILTQKAFHLVISPVRTEDSATYYCAFRPPFPLGVKLIFGKGTRVTVEP.

This clone was seen more than once but under ten times. This may stem from a read error, because a much larger clone lies one nucleotide away. The same CDR3 is also encoded by other DNA sequences in this sample. The chain joins TRDV1 to TRDJ1; 9 nucleotides line up with TRDD3. Germline values: CDR1 TSWWSYY, CDR2 QGS. V gave up 0 bases and J gave up 0 bases; unmatched junction bases: 20. This CDR3 region has 22 residues. The CDR3, as DNA: TGTGCTCTTGGGGAACTAGCCGCATCCTACTGGACTGGGGGACCCTACACCGATAAACTCATCTTT. It translates to CALGELAASYWTGGPYTDKLIF.

Points on this clone: Possible read error: a much larger clone is one base away. The gene calls are TRDV1 and TRDJ2, with D possibly matching TRDD2 (5 bases). Germline values: CDR1 TSWWSYY, CDR2 QGS. V was pared by 2 bases and J by 5 bases, with 24 bases between. This CDR3 has 19 amino acids. Written as DNA, the CDR3 is TGTGCTCTTGGGGAAAGGAGCCTACCCCCGGTCGGAGTCACAGCACAACTCTTCTTT. This encodes CALGERSLPPVGVTAQLFF.

Note on this clone: A read error is the likely source, as a far larger clone sits one nucleotide away. Other DNA sequences in this specimen translate into the identical CDR3. The chain is built from TRDV1 and TRDJ1; tentatively, D is TRDD3 (5 bases). The CDR3 spans 15 residues. The germline V gene has CDR1 TSWWSYY and CDR2 QGS. The CDR3 DNA follows: TGTGCGCTTGGGGAAAGTTTTAGAGGCCCCCGTGGACTCATCTTT. Translated: CALGESFRGPRGLIF.

Concerning this clone: Only one base separates this from a far larger clonotype, so it likely reflects a read error. The chain links TRDV1 to TRDJ1, with TRDD3 matching over 8 bases. As TCRdb names no J gene, one was assigned here on the basis of a DNA match to germline. Trimming removed 2 bases from V and 0 bases from J; junction bases left unmatched: 32. The CDR3 contains 25 residues. Germline CDR1 reads TSWWSYY; CDR2 reads QGS. Here the CDR3 DNA reads TGTGCTCTTGGGGAATCGGGCCTTCCCGAGGCGACTTTTGAATGGGGGATCCTGTACACCGATAAACTCATCTTT. Protein product: CALGESGLPEATFEWGILYTDKLIF.

A few counts support this clone. This may come from a read error, since a much larger clone is one base off. This chain links TRDV1 with TRDJ1; 9 nucleotides line up with TRDD3. The CDR3 sequence is 20 residues long. V shed 4 bases and J 0 bases; nucleotides not matched to a gene: 18. Germline CDR1 TSWWSYY, CDR2 QGS. DNA for the CDR3: TGTGCTCTTGGGGGGTCCGTGGCTGGGGGATTCTACCCGTACACCGATAAACTCATCTTT. Translated: CALGGSVAGGFYPYTDKLIF.

This clone appeared a few times. A read error is the likely source, as a far larger clone sits one nucleotide away. Different DNA sequences within this sample yield the same CDR3. The chain combines TRDV2 with TRDJ1, with 7 bases matching TRDD3. Germline CDR1 and CDR2: GEAIGNYY and EKD. The CDR3 length is 15 residues. The CDR3 bases are TGTGCCTGTGACGAAGGATACGCCAACACCGATAAACTCATATTT. As protein: CACDEGYANTDKLIF.

This clone turned up a few times. A far bigger clonotype differs at one base, so this is likely a read error. V is TRDV1 and J is TRDJ1, with 8 positions matching TRDD2. V lost 5 bases, J lost 0 bases, and 20 bases stayed unmatched. Germline lookup yields CDR1 TSWWSYY and CDR2 QGS. The CDR3 loop spans 20 amino acids. The DNA for the CDR3 is TGTGCTCTTGGGCCCACTTCCTACGGGTCGGGGGGAACTTACACCGATAAACTCATCTTT. It encodes CALGPTSYGSGGTYTDKLIF.

This clone has more than one count but fewer than ten. A read error is possible here, since a much larger clone lies one base away. The chain combines TRDV1 with TRDJ1; 13 nucleotides line up with TRDD3. The CDR3 consists of 23 residues. V shed 2 bases, J shed 2 bases, and the junction held 23 bases outside the gene matches. Germline V gene data show CDR1 as TSWWSYY and CDR2 as QGS. The CDR3 DNA is TGTGCTCTTGGGGAAAAGCTCCTCAAACTGCGTACTGGGGGATACGCTCCGACCGATAAACTCATCTTT. Translation: CALGEKLLKLRTGGYAPTDKLIF.

About this clone: Other nucleotide sequences from this sample produce the same CDR3. The V and J genes are TRAV38-2/DV8 and TRDJ1; 7 bases map to TRDD3. The J gene was missing in TCRdb and was found by matching the end of the DNA to germline. Germline V gene sequence: CDR1 TSESDYY, CDR2 QEAYKQQN. The V gene end was trimmed by 3 bases and the J gene end by 5 bases; junction bases not matched to a gene: 16. The CDR3 has 17 residues. CDR3 sequence (DNA): TGTGCTTATAGGACTTCCAGACCGACTGGGGAAGCGGATAAACTCATCTTT. This translates into CAYRTSRPTGEADKLIF.

Comment on this clone: This may be a read error: a much more frequent sequence differs by one nucleotide. V gene TRAV38-2/DV8 combines with J gene TRDJ1; no reliable D call. TCRdb lists no J gene, so it was determined here by aligning the DNA to germline. The CDR3 loop spans 23 amino acids. Germline V gives CDR1 TSESDYY, CDR2 QEAYKQQN. With 0 bases removed from V and 3 bases from J, the gap between germline ends came to 36 bases. This chain's CDR3 is CAYRSASISPERAISDHADKLIF. For the CDR3, the DNA is TGTGCTTATAGGAGCGCGTCAATCTCCCCCGAACGGGCTATTTCGGACCACGCCGATAAACTCATCTTT.

This clone has only a few counts. A far bigger clonotype differs at one base, so this is likely a read error. Other nucleotide sequences in the sample specify the same CDR3. This chain links TRDV1 with TRDJ1; 7 nucleotides align to TRDD3. J gave up 0 bases and V 6 bases, and 34 bases lay outside the gene matches. Germline V lookup: CDR1 TSWWSYY, CDR2 QGS. The CDR3 length is 24 residues. The DNA of the CDR3 is TGTGCTCTTGGTGGGGCTGCCCACGGGCCGGCGAGGGCTACGAACTGGGGTTACACCGATAAACTCATCTTT. Translating it yields CALGGAAHGPARATNWGYTDKLIF.

This clone is labeled as large. J is TRDJ1 and V is TRDV1; 9 positions match TRDD3. Germline V gene sequence: CDR1 TSWWSYY, CDR2 QGS. This CDR3 has 15 residues. V shed 3 bases and J 0 bases; nucleotides not matched to a gene: 2. CDR3 nucleotide sequence: TGTGCTCTTGGGGAGGGGATACGGTACACCGATAAACTCATCTTT. It is translated as CALGEGIRYTDKLIF.

Notes on this clone: A far more abundant clone sits one base away, making this likely a read error. Other DNA sequences in this sample translate to the same CDR3. The chain links TRDV1 to TRDJ1; tentatively, D is TRDD3 (5 bases). The germline V gene encodes CDR1 TSWWSYY and CDR2 QGS. The CDR3 spans 15 residues. The CDR3 spells CALGESFRGPRGLIF. The CDR3 bases are TGTGCCCTTGGGGAAAGTTTTAGAGGCCCCCGTGGACTCATCTTT.

By share of the sample, this clone is hyperexpanded. This chain uses TRDV1 with TRDJ1; TRDD3 agrees at 8 bases. The V segment lost 5 bases and the J segment 2 bases; nucleotides outside the gene matches: 25. The CDR3 has 21 amino acids. Per germline, CDR1 TSWWSYY and CDR2 QGS. This chain's CDR3 is CALGPEIPNYDLTGGTDKLIF. The CDR3 DNA reads as TGTGCTCTTGGGCCAGAAATCCCCAACTACGACCTTACTGGGGGGACCGATAAACTCATCTTT.